These 30 T cell receptor beta chains were sequenced from one sample in a study of shared clonotypes between healthy human individuals. Produced via immunoSEQ multiplex PCR; TCRdb's table is partial and in-frame only. The data show around 980,000 clones, about 84% seen once. Sequencing was done on a sample of memory CD4+ T cells from PBMCs. The sample's subset: CD45RA-negative fraction. The receptor set was obtained from a man aged 18-30 years in good health. Some clones in this sample may be carry-over from other donors' samples.

V usage is TRBV5-6 and J usage is TRBJ1-4; perhaps TRBD1 as D (5 bases). The germline gives CDR1 SGHDT, CDR2 YYEEEE. V was shortened by 0 bases and J by 8 bases, with 11 bases between the two germline ends. The CDR3 is made up of 14 amino acids. The CDR3 reads CASSLVREGEKLFF. CDR3 DNA: TGTGCCAGCAGCTTGGTCAGGGAAGGGGAAAAACTGTTTTTT.

The chain joins TRBV29-1 to TRBJ1-2, with D unresolved. The length of the CDR3 is 14 residues. Trimming removed 5 bases at V and 0 bases at J, with 13 bases between. The germline gives CDR1 SQVTM, CDR2 ANQGSEA. Here the CDR3 reads CSVSILTANYGYTF. Here the CDR3 DNA reads TGCAGCGTTTCTATCCTGACGGCTAACTATGGCTACACCTTC.

The chain employs TRBV28 and TRBJ1-1; D might be TRBD1 (5 bases). V lost 6 bases to trimming and J lost 7 bases, with 18 bases between them. Germline V gene lookup returns CDR1 MDHEN and CDR2 SYDVKM. This CDR3 contains 14 residues. The CDR3 sequence: CASSRPGHPSEAFF. CDR3 DNA: TGTGCCAGCAGCCGACCCGGACACCCAAGTGAAGCTTTCTTT.

This clone occurred a few times. The chain employs TRBV28 and TRBJ2-7; TRBD1 matches 8 bases. The CDR3 totals 12 residues. Germline CDR1 MDHEN, CDR2 SYDVKM. The CDR3 here is CGSQGAGYEQYF. In nucleotides, the CDR3 is TGTGGGAGCCAGGGGGCGGGATACGAGCAGTACTTC.

This chain joins TRBV5-6 and TRBJ2-7, with D possibly being TRBD1 (5 bases). Germline V gives CDR1 SGHDT, CDR2 YYEEEE. Deletions cut 1 base from V and 6 bases from J, with 17 bases between. This CDR3 is built from 15 residues. The CDR3 is CASSLYSGLMGEQYF. CDR3 DNA: TGTGCCAGCAGCTTGTATTCAGGGTTGATGGGCGAGCAGTACTTC.

The V call is TRBV5-1, the J call TRBJ2-3; D not resolved. The ends were cut back, 2 bases at V and 2 bases at J, with 9 bases in the middle. Germline V gene data show CDR1 as SGHRS and CDR2 as YFSETQ. The CDR3 is 14 amino acids. The CDR3 DNA reads as TGCGCCAGCAGCTTCGAACCTTCCACAGATACGCAGTATTTT. Its translation: CASSFEPSTDTQYF.

The V and J genes are TRBV2 and TRBJ1-1; the D is unclear. CDR1 and CDR2 from the germline V gene are SNHLY and FYNNEI. The CDR3 runs to 13 residues. V lost 6 bases and J lost 2, with 10 bases in between. CDR3 nucleotides: TGTGCCAGCAGCTTAGTGGCAAACACTGAAGCTTTCTTT. Protein product: CASSLVANTEAFF. Full variable domain (outside the CDR3, taken from reference TRBV2 and TRBJ1-1): EPEVTQTPSHQVTQMGQEVILRCVPISNHLYFYWYRQILGQKVEFLVSFYNNEISEKSEIFDDQFSVERPDGSNFTLKIRSTKLEDSAMYFCASSLVANTEAFFGQGTRLTVV.

Concerning this clone itself: Since a much larger clone is just one base distant, this may be a read error. The sample carries other DNA sequences with the same CDR3. This chain links TRBV7-2 with TRBJ2-7; unclear D gene. The V end lost 5 bases, the J end lost 0 bases, and 11 bases lay between the germline ends. Germline V gene sequence: CDR1 SGHTA, CDR2 FQGNSA. The CDR3 length is 14 residues. CDR3 in amino acids: CASSPDRNSYEQYF. The DNA for the CDR3 is TGTGCCAGCAGCCCCGATAGGAACTCCTACGAGCAGTACTTC. Filled out from reference TRBV7-2 and TRBJ2-7, the complete variable domain reads GAGVSQSPSNKVTEKGKDVELRCDPISGHTALYWYRQSLGQGLEFLIYFQGNSAPDKSGLPSDRFSAERTGGSVSTLTIQRTQQEDSAVYLCASSPDRNSYEQYFGPGTRLTVT.

The CDR3 reads CASSPPFIWTSGRRGEETQYF. The CDR3 region has the DNA TGTGCCAGCAGCCCGCCTTTTATTTGGACTAGCGGGAGGAGGGGAGAAGAGACCCAGTACTTC. J is TRBJ2-5 and V is TRBV4-2; 14 bases fit TRBD2. The ends lost 4 bases at V and 3 bases at J; junction bases unmatched: 19. Germline CDR1 and CDR2: LGHNA and YNFKEQ. The CDR3 consists of 21 residues.

This rearrangement joins TRBV6-1 to TRBJ1-4, with 7 positions matching TRBD1. Per germline, CDR1 MNHNS and CDR2 SASEGT. This CDR3 comprises 14 residues. V was pared by 6 bases and J by 3 bases, with 4 bases of the junction left unmatched. For the CDR3, the DNA is TGTGCCAGCAGGACAGGGAATCCTAATGAAAAACTGTTTTTT. It encodes CASRTGNPNEKLFF.

This chain connects TRBV20-1 to TRBJ2-5; possible D gene TRBD2, 5 bases. The germline V gene has CDR1 DFQATT and CDR2 SNEGSKA (reference sequence). The CDR3 sequence is 11 residues long. Trimming cost V 6 bases and J 5 bases, with 10 bases left between them. CDR3 loop: CSARTFETQYF. The CDR3 DNA sequence: TGCAGTGCAAGGACTTTCGAGACCCAGTACTTC.

The chain recombines TRBV29-1 with TRBJ2-7; possible D gene TRBD1, 6 bases. Germline-derived CDR1 and CDR2 are SQVTM and ANQGSEA. The CDR3 runs to 14 residues. Trimming removed 6 bases from V and 4 bases from J, with 19 bases in between. The CDR3 nucleotides read TGCAGCGTAGATACAGGGTTGGTGGGGTACGAGCAGTACTTC. Amino acid sequence: CSVDTGLVGYEQYF.

This chain links TRBV10-3 with TRBJ2-1; tentatively, D is TRBD2 (5 bases). Germline V gene sequence: CDR1 ENHRY, CDR2 SYGVKD. CDR3 size: 11 residues. V was shortened by 3 bases and J by 8 bases, with 5 bases between the two germline ends. CDR3 in amino acids: CAISDGDEQFF. Here the CDR3 DNA reads TGTGCCATCAGTGACGGGGATGAGCAGTTCTTC.

The chain joins TRBV5-1 to TRBJ1-5; no definite D call. V gave up 1 base and J gave up 4 bases, with 6 bases separating them. Germline V gene sequence: CDR1 SGHRS, CDR2 YFSETQ. This CDR3 spans 13 amino acids. The CDR3 is CASSLNENQPQHF. The CDR3 DNA follows: TGCGCCAGCAGCTTGAATGAGAATCAGCCCCAGCATTTT.

The chain has TRBV6-1 and TRBJ2-7; 7 bases are a match to TRBD1. The CDR3 is 15 amino acids. The V gene's germline CDR1 is MNHNS and CDR2 SASEGT. Trimming took 7 bases from V and 2 from J; bases not matched to a gene: 11. CDR3 in DNA: TGTGCCAGCACCCGCCTGACAGGGAATACCTACGAGCAGTACTTC. Its protein product is CASTRLTGNTYEQYF.

The chain is built from TRBV27 and TRBJ2-3; D gene ambiguous. This CDR3 contains 11 residues. Germline CDR1 is MNHEY and CDR2 is SMNVEV (reference sequence). Between the trimmed V and J ends, which lost 9 bases and 3 bases, there was a span of 7 bases. For the CDR3, the DNA is TGTGCCAGTGGGGTTACAGATACGCAGTATTTT. Translation gives CASGVTDTQYF.

The count of this clone is one. The chain recombines TRBV30 with TRBJ1-2; D gene unclear. Germline-derived CDR1 and CDR2 are GTSNPN and SVGIG (reference sequence). There are 14 residues in the CDR3. The V gene lost 0 bases and the J gene lost 1 base, with 9 bases spanning the gap. CDR3 amino acids: CAWSVGPINYGYTF. The CDR3 region has the DNA TGTGCCTGGAGTGTAGGACCGATTAACTATGGCTACACCTTC.

This rearrangement joins TRBV29-1 to TRBJ2-1; possible D gene TRBD2, 6 bases. The V gene's germline CDR1 is SQVTM and CDR2 ANQGSEA. Deletions cut 4 bases from V and 2 bases from J, with 12 bases between. CDR3 length equals 14 residues. The CDR3 region has the DNA TGCAGCGTTGTAGCGGCTGACACCTACAATGAGCAGTTCTTC. Translation gives CSVVAADTYNEQFF.

Points on this clone: This could be a read error, since a much larger clone is one nucleotide away. The V call is TRBV30, the J call TRBJ2-5; D is ambiguous. The CDR3 sequence is 14 residues long. The germline V gene has CDR1 GTSNPN and CDR2 SVGIG (reference sequence). The V and J ends lost 0 bases and 7 bases respectively, with 15 bases between them. The CDR3 reads CAWSVRARRGTQYF. Written as DNA, the CDR3 is TGTGCCTGGAGTGTTAGAGCGCGGCGAGGGACCCAGTACTTC. The full variable domain, in which reference TRBV30 and TRBJ2-5 provide the parts outside the CDR3, is SQTIHQWPATLVQPVGSPLSLECTVEGTSNPNLYWYRQAAGRGLQLLFYSVGIGQISSEVPQNLSASRPQDRQFILSSKKLLLSDSGFYLCAWSVRARRGTQYFGPGTRLLVL.

The rearrangement links TRBV5-4 to TRBJ2-3, with a possible D match to TRBD2 (5 bases). The CDR3 runs to 12 residues. V shed 10 bases and J shed 4 bases, with 13 bases lying between them. Germline CDR1 reads SGHNT; CDR2 reads YYREEE (reference sequence). The CDR3 here is CAVPGSADTQYF. The CDR3 DNA follows: TGTGCCGTCCCGGGGTCGGCAGATACGCAGTATTTT.

V gene TRBV6-1 combines with J gene TRBJ2-5; perhaps TRBD1 as D (6 bases). Trimming took off 6 bases at V and 4 bases at J, with 15 bases between the two ends. The CDR3 has 14 amino acids. Germline V gene sequence: CDR1 MNHNS, CDR2 SASEGT. DNA for the CDR3: TGTGCCAGCAGCTATGCAGGGGTTGTAGAGACCCAGTACTTC. It encodes CASSYAGVVETQYF.

The chain links TRBV5-1 to TRBJ1-1; D is ambiguous. CDR1 is SGHRS, CDR2 YFSETQ, per germline. The V gene lost 5 bases and the J gene lost 10 bases, with 21 bases spanning the gap. This CDR3 has 14 amino acids. CDR3 sequence: CASREGRAEDRAFF. DNA for the CDR3: TGCGCCAGCAGAGAAGGCAGAGCCGAAGATAGAGCTTTCTTT.

The sample holds a few counts of this clone. V gene TRBV7-2 combines with J gene TRBJ1-1; D gene ambiguous. Trimming stripped 7 bases from V and 5 bases from J, with 8 bases between. Germline loops: CDR1 SGHTA, CDR2 FQGNSA. This CDR3 is built from 11 residues. This CDR3 is CASTEDTEAFF. CDR3 coding DNA: TGTGCCAGCACGGAGGATACTGAAGCTTTCTTT.

The chain couples TRBV30 to TRBJ1-2, with D maybe TRBD1 (5 bases). Germline lookup yields CDR1 GTSNPN and CDR2 SVGIG (reference sequence). Deletions cut 1 base from V and 6 bases from J, with 12 bases between. This CDR3 contains 13 residues. The CDR3 sequence is CAWSGDFTDGYTF. The CDR3 DNA is TGTGCCTGGAGTGGGGACTTCACAGATGGCTACACCTTC.

The chain has TRBV9 and TRBJ2-1, with unresolved D. The germline V gene encodes CDR1 SGDLS and CDR2 YYNGEE. The CDR3 has 16 residues. V was pared by 2 bases and J by 0 bases, with 12 bases between. The CDR3 loop reads CASSVNSVGSYNEQFF. CDR3 nucleotides: TGTGCCAGCAGCGTGAACAGCGTCGGCTCCTACAATGAGCAGTTCTTC.

This chain uses TRBV28 with TRBJ1-4, with unresolved D. V was cut by 6 bases and J by 8 bases, with 16 bases left in between. CDR1 is MDHEN and CDR2 is SYDVKM in the germline V gene. The CDR3 runs to 14 residues. CDR3 DNA: TGTGCCAGCAGCCAGACCCCGGGGAACGAAAAACTGTTTTTT. Translated, it gives CASSQTPGNEKLFF. Supplemented by reference TRBV28 and TRBJ1-4, the full variable domain reads DVKVTQSSRYLVKRTGEKVFLECVQDMDHENMFWYRQDPGLGLRLIYFSYDVKMKEKGDIPEGYSVSREKKERFSLILESASTNQTSMYLCASSQTPGNEKLFFGSGTQLSVL.

V usage is TRBV9 and J usage is TRBJ1-2; D is possibly TRBD1 (6 bases). V lost 0 bases and J lost 6, with 12 bases in between. This CDR3 region has 14 residues. Germline V gene sequence: CDR1 SGDLS, CDR2 YYNGEE. CDR3 bases: TGTGCCAGCAGCGTAGGTCGGGGGCAAAATGGCTACACCTTC. Translating it yields CASSVGRGQNGYTF.

The chain carries TRBV10-2 and TRBJ2-4; no firm D call. V was cut by 7 bases and J by 5 bases, with 9 bases left in between. Looked up from germline, CDR1 is WSHSY and CDR2 is SAAADI. The CDR3 spans 12 residues. CDR3 region: CASTPDQNIQYF. CDR3 in DNA: TGCGCCAGCACACCCGACCAAAACATTCAGTACTTC.

V and J are TRBV15 and TRBJ2-5, with 7 bases aligning to TRBD1. Unmatched junction bases numbered 0, after V lost 9 bases and J lost 2 bases. Germline CDR1 and CDR2: LNHNV and YYDKDF (reference sequence). The CDR3 contains 11 residues. The CDR3 nucleotides are TGTGCCACACAGGGGCAAGAGACCCAGTACTTC. It specifies CATQGQETQYF.

This chain joins TRBV6-1 and TRBJ1-5; 11 bases line up with TRBD1. The CDR3 is made up of 13 amino acids. The V gene's germline CDR1 is MNHNS and CDR2 SASEGT. Trimming took 9 bases from V and 5 from J; bases not matched to a gene: 3. The CDR3 DNA sequence: TGTGCCAGTGGGACAGGGGGATATCAGCCCCAGCATTTT. Protein sequence: CASGTGGYQPQHF.